Listed below are T cell receptor beta chains from one sample, sequenced in a study of T cell changes during pregnancy in multiple sclerosis. The protocol was immunoSEQ multiplex PCR, while the TCRdb copy is restricted to in-frame clones and leaves out a portion. The data show about 130,000 clones, approximately 96% seen once. Source: peripheral blood, taken after pregnancy. Every receptor here comes from a female donor with multiple sclerosis, enrolled in a pregnancy study. Each CDR3 is given with its conserved first and last residue. D genes are given only for firm matches. Clone size is given for some rows only: seen once, a few or many times, or a class if the clone is expanded.

TRBV5-6	.	TRBJ2-3	.	CASSLVGGLSDTQYF	TGTGCCAGCAGCTTGGTAGGGGGTTTGTCAGATACGCAGTATTTT
TRBV5-6	.	TRBJ1-3	.	CASSLWGRGNTIYF	TGTGCCAGCAGCTTGTGGGGCAGGGGAAACACCATATATTTT
TRBV19	.	TRBJ2-3	TRBD1	CASSVRGQGTDTQYF	TGTGCCAGTAGTGTCAGGGGGCAGGGCACAGATACGCAGTATTTT
TRBV6-1	.	TRBJ2-7	.	CASREIDGSSYEQYF	TGTGCCAGCAGGGAAATCGACGGGAGCTCCTACGAGCAGTACTTC
TRBV19	once	TRBJ1-2	TRBD1	CASRDRGGSWGYTF	TGTGCTTCCCGCGACAGGGGAGGGTCCTGGGGCTACACCTTC
TRBV5-4	.	TRBJ1-3	.	CASSLPRGGSGSSGNTIYF	TGTGCCAGCAGCTTACCCCGGGGGGGCTCAGGTTCATCTGGAAACACCATATATTTT
TRBV27	.	TRBJ2-7	TRBD2	CASSLRRTSGRASNGWEQYF	TGTGCCAGCAGTCTTCGAAGGACTAGCGGGAGGGCCTCAAACGGTTGGGAGCAGTACTTC
TRBV10-3	.	TRBJ2-5	.	CAISDEAGETQYF	TGTGCCATCAGTGATGAGGCCGGTGAGACCCAGTACTTC
TRBV7-2	.	TRBJ1-2	TRBD1	CASSLAGTGSNYGYTF	TGTGCCAGCAGCTTAGCAGGGACAGGATCTAACTATGGCTACACCTTC
TRBV28	.	TRBJ1-2	.	CASSPSPGYGYTF	TGTGCCAGCAGTCCCAGCCCGGGCTATGGCTACACCTTC
TRBV27	.	TRBJ2-1	TRBD2	CASSSGLAGRGEQFF	TGTGCCAGCAGTTCGGGACTAGCGGGAAGGGGTGAGCAGTTCTTC
TRBV5-1	.	TRBJ2-1	TRBD2	CASSGGSSGSSYNEQFF	TGCGCCAGCAGCGGGGGGAGTAGCGGGAGTTCCTACAATGAGCAGTTCTTC
TRBV9	.	TRBJ2-1	TRBD2	CASSVLAGSNNEQFF	TGTGCCAGCAGTGTACTAGCGGGGTCGAACAATGAGCAGTTCTTC
TRBV2	.	TRBJ2-7	.	CASREVGIYEQYF	TGTGCCAGCAGGGAGGTTGGGATCTACGAGCAGTACTTC
TRBV13	.	TRBJ2-7	TRBD1	CASSYNRGYEQYF	TGTGCCAGCAGCTATAACAGGGGATACGAGCAGTACTTC
TRBV20-1	.	TRBJ1-5	.	CSAAHEAQHF	TGCAGTGCCGCTCATGAGGCCCAGCATTTT
TRBV27	.	TRBJ2-2	TRBD2	CASNSGGPDTGELFF	TGTGCCAGCAATTCGGGAGGGCCGGACACCGGGGAGCTGTTTTTT
TRBV19	once	TRBJ1-4	.	CASSGQSGGAATNEKLFF	TGTGCCAGTAGCGGACAGAGCGGGGGAGCCGCAACTAATGAAAAACTGTTTTTT
TRBV29-1	.	TRBJ2-1	.	CSASSSYNEQFF	TGCAGCGCTTCTAGCTCCTACAATGAGCAGTTCTTC
TRBV14	few	TRBJ2-7	TRBD1	CASSQETGMDEQYF	TGTGCCAGCAGCCAAGAGACAGGGATGGACGAGCAGTACTTC
TRBV5-1	once	TRBJ2-1	TRBD2	CASSLESSGNEQFF	TGCGCCAGCAGCTTGGAGTCTAGCGGTAATGAGCAGTTCTTC
TRBV19	few	TRBJ1-5	TRBD1	CASQGARSNQPQHF	TGTGCCAGCCAGGGGGCCAGGAGCAATCAGCCCCAGCATTTT
TRBV28	.	TRBJ2-1	.	CASSLLAAEQFF	TGTGCCAGCAGTTTGCTAGCCGCTGAGCAGTTCTTC
TRBV27	.	TRBJ2-7	.	CASRARDYYEQYF	TGTGCCAGCAGAGCTAGAGACTACTACGAGCAGTACTTC
TRBV5-5	.	TRBJ2-1	TRBD2	CASSLLAGAGSSNEQFF	TGTGCCAGCAGCTTACTAGCGGGAGCTGGTTCCTCCAATGAGCAGTTCTTC
TRBV6-5	.	TRBJ2-7	TRBD2	CASSRLAPWDEQYF	TGTGCCAGCAGCCGACTAGCCCCCTGGGACGAGCAGTACTTC
TRBV19	.	TRBJ2-1	.	CASRSGSLEQFF	TGTGCCAGTAGGTCGGGGTCTCTCGAGCAGTTCTTC
TRBV29-1	.	TRBJ2-1	TRBD2	CSVLLPGTSGSRNNEQFF	TGCAGCGTTCTCCTACCGGGGACTAGCGGGAGTAGAAACAATGAGCAGTTCTTC
TRBV7-3	.	TRBJ2-1	.	CASSLGGGRTYNEQFF	TGTGCCAGCAGCTTAGGGGGCGGGAGAACCTACAATGAGCAGTTCTTC
TRBV2	.	TRBJ1-2	.	CASSDRQGKGGYTF	TGTGCCAGCAGTGATAGGCAGGGGAAAGGAGGCTACACCTTC
TRBV10-3	.	TRBJ1-4	TRBD1	CAIGEGAEKLFF	TGTGCCATCGGCGAGGGGGCGGAAAAACTGTTTTTT
TRBV6-1	once	TRBJ2-7	.	CASSEWGTPYEQYF	TGTGCCAGCAGCGAATGGGGGACACCCTACGAGCAGTACTTC
TRBV28	.	TRBJ2-1	TRBD2	CASSAGTSGHNEQFF	TGTGCCAGCAGCGCCGGGACTAGCGGCCACAATGAGCAGTTCTTC
TRBV7-8	.	TRBJ1-2	TRBD1	CASSLATTGEYGYTF	TGTGCCAGCAGCTTAGCGACGACAGGGGAGTATGGCTACACCTTC
TRBV5-5	once	TRBJ2-5	.	CASSFLFQETQYF	TGTGCCAGCAGCTTCTTGTTTCAAGAGACCCAGTACTTC
TRBV2	.	TRBJ2-3	.	CASLGQFGDTQYF	TGTGCCAGCCTAGGACAGTTTGGGGATACGCAGTATTTT
TRBV18	.	TRBJ2-7	.	CASSPTEYEQYF	TGTGCCAGCTCACCGACAGAATACGAGCAGTACTTC
TRBV28	.	TRBJ2-1	.	CATRAPSTGEQFF	TGTGCCACCCGAGCACCTAGCACGGGGGAGCAGTTCTTC